Below, 24 T cell receptor beta chains from the same sample are listed, as sequenced in a study of regulatory T cells in long-lasting Graves disease. With iRepertoire HTBI primers and Arm-PCR of CDR3 regions, TCR beta libraries were built. Via MiXCR, TCRdb re-called the multiplex PCR reads, giving one row per CDR3 protein. The sample lists a few hundred thousand distinct CDR3 sequences, around 20% occurring once. As for time point: newly diagnosed GD, antithyroid drugs for less than 3 months. After RNA was extracted from PBMCs, the TCR library was made from it. The sequencing used peripheral blood mononuclear cells (PBMCs), collected at new diagnosis, from a patient treated with antithyroid drugs. These receptors originate from a female donor with Graves disease.

In its sample, this clonotype was seen many times. CDR3 sequence: CASSPSLGYTDYGYTF. The CDR3 DNA reads TGTGCCAGCTCACCAAGTTTAGGTTACACTGACTATGGCTACACCTTC. V gene TRBV18 combines with J gene TRBJ1-2, with D unresolved. Germline assignment: CDR1 KGHSH and CDR2 LQKENI. The CDR3 is made up of 16 amino acids. The germline V and J ends were trimmed by 2 bases and 3 bases, with 16 bases remaining between them.

Ten or more counts support this clonotype. The genes are TRBV2 and TRBJ2-7; TRBD1 matches at 10 bases. Trimming took 8 bases from V and 3 from J; bases not matched to a gene: 1. This CDR3 spans 12 amino acids. The germline V gene has CDR1 SNHLY and CDR2 FYNNEI. CDR3 amino acids: CASWDRGYEQYF. Here the CDR3 DNA reads TGTGCCAGCTGGGACAGGGGCTACGAGCAGTACTTC.

This clonotype was recorded a few times. The chain employs TRBV20-1 and TRBJ1-2; 7 nucleotides line up with TRBD1. From germline, CDR1 is DFQATT and CDR2 SNEGSKA (reference sequence). The length of the CDR3 is 13 residues. Trimming took 3 bases from V and 8 from J; bases not matched to a gene: 9. The CDR3, as DNA: TGCAGTGCTAGTCCAACAGGGGTGGAGGGCTACACCTTC. It is translated as CSASPTGVEGYTF.

This clonotype was observed at least ten times. The chain is built from TRBV30 and TRBJ2-2; tentatively, D is TRBD1 (5 bases). The V end lost 4 bases, the J end lost 5 bases, and 8 bases lay between the germline ends. Germline CDR1 and CDR2: GTSNPN and SVGIG (reference sequence). This CDR3 contains 12 residues. The CDR3 nucleotides are TGTGCCTGGAAGGGGCTTACCGGGGAGCTGTTTTTT. This sequence encodes CAWKGLTGELFF.

The sample holds a few counts of this clonotype. A much more abundant neighbour one base away suggests this may be a read error. The chain couples TRBV7-2 to TRBJ2-7; a weak D match, TRBD2 (5 bases). Looked up from germline, CDR1 is SGHTA and CDR2 is FQGNSA. The length of the CDR3 is 11 residues. CDR3 DNA: TGTGCCAGCAGCCTAGCCAACGAGCAGTACTTC. It is translated as CASSLANEQYF.

A few counts support this clonotype. DNA of the CDR3: TGTGCCAGTAGTGTGGGACAGTTCCTATATAGCAATCAGCCCCAGCATTTT. Residues: CASSVGQFLYSNQPQHF. V usage is TRBV19 and J usage is TRBJ1-5, with TRBD1 matching 7 bases. V lost 5 bases to trimming and J lost 0 bases; unmatched junction nucleotides: 10. This CDR3 contains 17 residues. Germline CDR1 reads LNHDA; CDR2 reads SQIVND (reference sequence).

Turning to this clonotype: A read error may explain this, as a much larger clone is one base away. The genes are TRBV20-1 and TRBJ1-1; TRBD1 aligns across 7 bases. The CDR3 contains 14 residues. Germline assignment: CDR1 DFQATT and CDR2 SNEGSKA (reference sequence). With V trimmed by 6 bases and J by 9 bases, 16 bases remained unmatched. The chain's CDR3 is CSARQGGGMTKAFF. The CDR3 DNA sequence: TGCAGTGCGAGACAGGGCGGCGGTATGACTAAAGCTTTCTTT.

This clonotype was counted between two and nine times. The rearrangement links TRBV4-1 to TRBJ1-5; D is uncertain. Germline values: CDR1 MGHRA, CDR2 YSYEKL. V was clipped by 0 bases and J by 0 bases, with 6 bases between them. The CDR3 has 15 residues. The CDR3 nucleotides are TGCGCCAGCAGCCAAGATGGGGATAGCAATCAGCCCCAGCATTTT. It translates to CASSQDGDSNQPQHF.

This clonotype appeared many times. The genes are TRBV6-2 or TRBV6-3 and TRBJ2-1; D assignment may be TRBD1 or TRBD2 (5 bases each). V was clipped by 8 bases and J by 5 bases, with 25 bases between them. CDR3 length: 17 residues. Germline loops: CDR1 MNHEY, CDR2 SVGEGT. The chain's CDR3 is CASWSGTEHHANNEQFF. The CDR3 bases are TGTGCCAGCTGGTCCGGGACGGAGCACCATGCTAACAATGAGCAGTTCTTC.

This chain links TRBV12-5 with TRBJ2-7, with a possible D match to TRBD1 (5 bases). The CDR3 is made up of 14 amino acids. V was pared by 0 bases and J by 7 bases, with 13 bases between. The V gene's germline CDR1 is LGHNT and CDR2 FRNRAP. The CDR3 coding sequence is TGTGCTAGTGGTTTGGTAGGGGCCTACAATGAGCAGTACTTC. Protein: CASGLVGAYNEQYF.

The chain is built from TRBV10-3 and TRBJ2-1; 8 positions agree with TRBD1. The CDR3 loop spans 17 amino acids. Trimming took 4 bases from V and 4 from J; bases not matched to a gene: 12. Germline assignment: CDR1 ENHRY and CDR2 SYGVKD. CDR3 in amino acids: CAISGTGTGSSYNEQFF. The CDR3 nucleotides are TGTGCCATCAGTGGGACCGGGACAGGTTCTTCATACAATGAGCAGTTCTTC.

In its sample, this clonotype was seen many times. The chain uses TRBV6-5 and TRBJ1-5, with D perhaps matching TRBD1 (6 bases). Germline values: CDR1 MNHEY, CDR2 SVGAGI. V was cut by 2 bases and J by 0 bases, with 11 bases left in between. The CDR3 covers 16 residues. The CDR3 is CASSYLGHLSNQPQHF. The CDR3 DNA sequence: TGTGCCAGCAGTTACCTGGGACATCTTAGCAATCAGCCCCAGCATTTT.

At least ten counts were recorded for this clonotype. The chain links TRBV5-1 to TRBJ2-2; D gene unclear. Trimming cost V 6 bases and J 5 bases, with 14 bases left between them. CDR1 and CDR2 (germline): SGHRS, YFSETQ. CDR3 length: 14 residues. For the CDR3, the DNA is TGCGCCAGCAAGCTTACCAGGTGGACCGGGGAGCTGTTTTTT. Protein sequence: CASKLTRWTGELFF.

This clonotype was counted ten times or more. This sequence joins TRBV7-2 and TRBJ2-3; 10 bases map to TRBD2. The junction had 9 bases not matched to a gene; V was cut back by 5 bases and J by 4 bases. The CDR3 totals 16 residues. Germline V gives CDR1 SGHTA, CDR2 FQGNSA. The CDR3 DNA reads TGTGCCAGCAGCGCCCTCCCTAGCGGGAGCGCAGATACGCAGTATTTT. This codes for CASSALPSGSADTQYF.

This clonotype has at least ten counts. The chain is built from TRBV20-1 and TRBJ1-5; possible D gene TRBD1, 5 bases. The CDR3 extends over 15 amino acids. The ends were cut back, 6 bases at V and 0 bases at J, with 15 bases in the middle. In germline, CDR1 is DFQATT, CDR2 SNEGSKA (reference sequence). CDR3 DNA sequence: TGCAGTGCCCAAGGGGCGGAATATAGCAATCAGCCCCAGCATTTT. It translates to CSAQGAEYSNQPQHF.

This clonotype appeared many times. This rearrangement joins TRBV7-9 to TRBJ2-1; 10 bases fit TRBD1. The CDR3 is 14 amino acids. V lost 4 bases and J lost 5; bases outside the gene matches: 2. CDR1 and CDR2 from the germline V gene are SEHNR and FQNEAQ (reference sequence). In DNA form, the CDR3 reads TGTGCCAGCAGCTCCGGGACAGGGGACAATGAGCAGTTCTTC. It yields the protein CASSSGTGDNEQFF.

In this sample, this clonotype turned up a few times. The chain has TRBV7-3 and TRBJ2-3; TRBD2 matches at 13 bases. This CDR3 is 16 amino acids long. Germline values: CDR1 SGHTA, CDR2 FQGTGA. V was clipped by 5 bases and J by 2 bases; unmatched bases: 4. CDR3 DNA: TGTGCCAGCAGCGCGGGACTAGCGGGGAACACAGATACGCAGTATTTT. Amino acids: CASSAGLAGNTDTQYF.

This clonotype has ten or more counts. The chain has TRBV20-1 and TRBJ2-1; 11 bases map to TRBD2. The CDR3 is 14 amino acids. Germline V CDR1 and CDR2: DFQATT, SNEGSKA (reference sequence). The V gene end was trimmed by 5 bases and the J gene end by 5 bases; junction bases not matched to a gene: 5. The CDR3 region has the DNA TGCAGTGCTTTAGGACTAGCGGGCGACAATGAGCAGTTCTTC. Translated: CSALGLAGDNEQFF.

This clonotype was counted ten times or more. Its ends do not fully match the called genes, so a read error is possible. The chain's CDR3 is CATSRDGRLFF. DNA for the CDR3: TGTGCCACCAGCAGAGATGGGCGCCTCTTCTTC. This chain connects TRBV15 to TRBJ1-2; D unclear. Germline V CDR1 and CDR2: LNHNV, YYDKDF (reference sequence). CDR3 size: 11 residues.

V gene TRBV7-2 combines with J gene TRBJ1-2, with unresolved D. Germline V CDR1 and CDR2: SGHTA, FQGNSA. V lost 4 bases, J lost 4 bases, and 10 bases lay in between. This CDR3 has 13 residues. Here the CDR3 DNA reads TGTGCCAGCAGCTCGGCAGCTAGCTATGGCTACACCTTC. As protein: CASSSAASYGYTF.

This clonotype was detected ten times or more. The J gene is TRBJ2-3, the V gene TRBV3-1; 7 bases are shared with TRBD1. The junction had 12 bases not matched to a gene; V was cut back by 4 bases and J by 8 bases. Germline CDR1 reads LGHDT; CDR2 reads YNNKEL (reference sequence). The CDR3 contains 15 residues. The CDR3 sequence: CASSPRGQGDGTQYF. In DNA, the CDR3 is TGTGCCAGCAGCCCTCGCGGCCAGGGGGACGGTACGCAGTATTTT.

Turning to this clonotype: This may be a read error, as it is one base from a much larger clone. The V gene is TRBV3-1, the J gene TRBJ2-2; no clear D. The CDR3 has 18 amino acids. The germline V gene encodes CDR1 LGHDT and CDR2 YNNKEL (reference sequence). V was pared by 6 bases and J by 0 bases, with 20 bases between. The CDR3 DNA reads TGTGCCAGCAGTTACTCGGTGGTATCGGATACGAACACCGGGGAGCTGTTTTTT. Translated: CASSYSVVSDTNTGELFF.

This clonotype was picked up many times. The V and J genes are TRBV11-2 and TRBJ1-1, with 7 bases identical to TRBD1. V lost 5 bases, J lost 4 bases, and 4 bases stayed unmatched. CDR1 is SGHAT, CDR2 FQNNGV, per germline. The CDR3 runs to 13 residues. The CDR3 DNA reads TGTGCCAGCAGCACAGGGGAGGTCACTGAAGCTTTCTTT. Its protein product is CASSTGEVTEAFF.

This clonotype was detected ten times or more. J is TRBJ2-3 and V is TRBV7-2, with 7 bases aligning to TRBD1. There are 15 residues in the CDR3. Germline V gives CDR1 SGHTA, CDR2 FQGNSA. Unmatched junction bases numbered 5, after V lost 5 bases and J lost 0 bases. CDR3 DNA: TGTGCCAGCAGCGCAAGGGACAGAAGCACAGATACGCAGTATTTT. Translation: CASSARDRSTDTQYF.